This entry lists 21 T cell receptor beta chains sequenced from one sample in a study of shared clonotypes between healthy human individuals. Measured with immunoSEQ multiplex PCR; TCRdb has only the in-frame clones, and not every one. The sample lists fewer than 1.4 million clones; more than 75% were seen once. Sequencing input: memory CD4+ T cells from PBMCs. Stated subset: CD45RA-negative fraction. The receptor source for this set is a man between 18 and 35 years old in good health. Some clones in this sample may be carry-over from other donors' samples.

The gene calls are TRBV5-5 and TRBJ2-1, with 9 bases aligning to TRBD2. Germline V CDR1 and CDR2: SGHKS, YYEKEE (reference sequence). The J segment lost 8 bases and the V segment lost 4 bases, leaving 4 bases of the junction unmatched. The CDR3 is 13 amino acids. The CDR3 DNA reads TGTGCCAGCAGCCCCAGGACTAGCGATGAGCAGTTCTTC. Translating it yields CASSPRTSDEQFF.

V gene TRBV28 combines with J gene TRBJ1-1; D might be TRBD1 (5 bases). The CDR3 totals 13 residues. Germline V gives CDR1 MDHEN, CDR2 SYDVKM. The V end was cut by 8 bases, the J end by 6 bases, with 16 bases between. Here the CDR3 reads CASAWGGVPEAFF. As DNA, the CDR3 is TGTGCCAGCGCCTGGGGGGGGGTCCCTGAAGCTTTCTTT.

V is TRBV25-1 and J is TRBJ1-2; the D gene is possibly TRBD1 (5 bases). Germline CDR1 reads MGHDK; CDR2 reads SYGVNS. V shed 3 bases and J shed 13 bases, with 18 bases lying between them. The CDR3 extends over 13 amino acids. The DNA of the CDR3 is TGTGCCAGCAGTGATGGGGGGATGTGGGGGATCACCTTC. It specifies CASSDGGMWGITF.

The genes are TRBV2 and TRBJ1-5, with D possibly being TRBD1 (6 bases). V lost 8 bases to trimming and J lost 1 base, with 12 bases between them. CDR3 length: 14 amino acids. CDR1 and CDR2 (germline): SNHLY, FYNNEI. CDR3 residues: CASCPRGSNQPQHF. The CDR3 DNA follows: TGTGCCAGCTGCCCGAGGGGGAGCAATCAGCCCCAGCATTTT.

The rearrangement joins TRBV7-2 to TRBJ2-2, with TRBD1 identical over 7 bases. Trimming took 5 bases from V and 0 from J; bases not matched to a gene: 3. From germline, CDR1 is SGHTA and CDR2 FQGNSA. This CDR3 has 15 amino acids. This CDR3 is CASSRDSTNTGELFF. The CDR3 DNA follows: TGTGCCAGCAGCCGGGACAGTACGAACACCGGGGAGCTGTTTTTT.

The chain employs TRBV30 and TRBJ2-2, with D unresolved. The germline CDR1 and CDR2 sequences are GTSNPN and SVGIG (reference sequence). V shed 1 base and J shed 7 bases, with 7 bases lying between them. The CDR3 totals 12 residues. The CDR3 DNA sequence: TGTGCCTGGAGTGCCACCGGCGGGGAGCTGTTTTTT. This codes for CAWSATGGELFF.

V usage is TRBV5-1 and J usage is TRBJ1-3; unclear D gene. Deletions cut 5 bases from V and 1 base from J, with 10 bases between. Germline assignment: CDR1 SGHRS and CDR2 YFSETQ. The CDR3 consists of 14 residues. The DNA of the CDR3 is TGCGCCAGCAGTCCTCCCGATTCTGGAAACACCATATATTTT. It specifies CASSPPDSGNTIYF. Full variable domain (missing parts from reference TRBV5-1 and TRBJ1-3): KAGVTQTPRYLIKTRGQQVTLSCSPISGHRSVSWYQQTPGQGLQFLFEYFSETQRNKGNFPGRFSGRQFSNSRSEMNVSTLELGDSALYLCASSPPDSGNTIYFGEGSWLTVV.

This clone has only one observation. The chain links TRBV5-1 to TRBJ2-7, with D maybe TRBD1 (5 bases). The V end lost 4 bases, the J end lost 0 bases, and 26 bases lay between the germline ends. The CDR3 extends over 19 amino acids. CDR1 SGHRS and CDR2 YFSETQ come from the germline V gene. CDR3 amino acids: CASSGTRGRRPPFSYEQYF. The CDR3 DNA follows: TGCGCCAGCAGCGGAACAAGGGGCCGGAGACCGCCGTTCTCCTACGAGCAGTACTTC.

V and J are TRBV7-3 and TRBJ1-2; possible D gene TRBD1, 5 bases. The germline V and J ends were trimmed by 1 base and 5 bases, with 14 bases remaining between them. The CDR3 sequence is 15 residues long. Germline CDR1 SGHTA, CDR2 FQGTGA. The CDR3 DNA follows: TGTGCCAGCAGCTTAAGAGCCGGGCAGGGTTATGGCTACACCTTC. Translated: CASSLRAGQGYGYTF.

The chain links TRBV7-8 to TRBJ2-7, with D unclear. CDR1 and CDR2 (germline): SGHVS, FQNEAQ. This CDR3 contains 13 residues. V gave up 1 base and J gave up 2 bases, with 6 bases separating them. CDR3 coding DNA: TGTGCCAGCAGCTTAGAAGTAGCCTACGAGCAGTACTTC. Residues: CASSLEVAYEQYF.

This clone was recorded once. The rearrangement links TRBV27 to TRBJ2-3; 8 bases align to TRBD1. The CDR3 covers 15 residues. Germline V gene lookup returns CDR1 MNHEY and CDR2 SMNVEV (reference sequence). J lost 2 bases, V lost 3 bases, and 4 bases had no gene match. CDR3 sequence reads: CASSFQGADTDTQYF. In nucleotides, the CDR3 is TGTGCCAGCAGTTTTCAGGGGGCTGACACAGATACGCAGTATTTT.

Concerning this clone itself: Different DNA sequences within this sample yield the same CDR3. The chain is built from TRBV28 and TRBJ1-5; D is ambiguous. Germline CDR1 is MDHEN and CDR2 is SYDVKM. V lost 0 bases, J lost 7 bases, and 4 bases lay in between. The length of the CDR3 is 12 residues. CDR3 DNA sequence: TGTGCCAGCAGTTTATGGGGCCAGCCCCAGCATTTT. It specifies CASSLWGQPQHF.

This clone has just one count. The identical CDR3 is also encoded by other nucleotide sequences in the sample. The J gene is TRBJ2-5, the V gene TRBV5-1; D remains unclear. V shed 2 bases and J shed 3 bases, with 5 bases lying between them. CDR3 length: 12 amino acids. Germline CDR1 is SGHRS and CDR2 is YFSETQ. The CDR3 DNA reads as TGCGCCAGCAGCTTAGGCAAAGAGACCCAGTACTTC. It encodes CASSLGKETQYF.

The table lists this clone with a count of one. The same CDR3 also results from other DNA sequences found in this sample. The J gene is TRBJ2-7, the V gene TRBV18; 12 positions match TRBD2. Trimming at V came to 3 bases and at J to 3 bases, leaving 0 bases not matched to a gene. CDR1 and CDR2 from the germline V gene are KGHSH and LQKENI. The CDR3 contains 14 residues. The CDR3 spells CASSPTSGGYEQYF. Written as DNA, the CDR3 is TGTGCCAGCTCACCGACTAGCGGGGGCTACGAGCAGTACTTC.

With regard to this clone: A far larger clone is only one base removed, so a read error is likely. The V gene is TRBV6-5, the J gene TRBJ1-1, with D tentatively TRBD1 (5 bases). Per germline, CDR1 MNHEY and CDR2 SVGAGI. CDR3 size: 12 residues. The CDR3 is CASGHRGTEASF. In DNA form, the CDR3 reads TGTGCCAGCGGGCACCGGGGGACTGAAGCTTCCTTT.

This CDR3 is CAWRLAGINEQFF. The CDR3 bases are TGTGCCTGGAGGCTAGCGGGGATCAATGAGCAGTTCTTC. J is TRBJ2-1 and V is TRBV30, with 9 bases lining up with TRBD2. Germline V gene sequence: CDR1 GTSNPN, CDR2 SVGIG (reference sequence). The CDR3 is 13 amino acids. The V and J ends lost 3 bases and 6 bases, in that order; junction bases with no gene match: 3.

The J gene is TRBJ2-5, the V gene TRBV6-5; D tentatively fits TRBD1 or TRBD2 (6 bases each). The germline V and J ends were trimmed by 10 bases and 5 bases, with 17 bases remaining between them. CDR1 and CDR2 from the germline V gene are MNHEY and SVGAGI. This CDR3 region has 13 residues. The CDR3: CAIARGVWETQYF. The CDR3 DNA sequence: TGTGCCATCGCAAGGGGGGTCTGGGAGACCCAGTACTTC.

The V call is TRBV5-1, the J call TRBJ2-6; unclear D gene. The CDR3 runs to 15 residues. Trimming shortened V by 2 bases and J by 0 bases, and 6 bases separated the two germline ends. Germline values: CDR1 SGHRS, CDR2 YFSETQ. The CDR3: CASSFFYSGANVLTF. In DNA form, the CDR3 reads TGCGCCAGCAGCTTTTTCTACTCTGGGGCCAACGTCCTGACTTTC.

This clone appeared a single time. The chain combines TRBV5-6 with TRBJ2-2; D not resolved. Germline CDR1 and CDR2: SGHDT and YYEEEE. The V end was cut by 4 bases, the J end by 0 bases, with 10 bases between. The CDR3 extends over 15 amino acids. CDR3 nucleotide sequence: TGTGCCAGCAGCCAGCCAGGCACGAACACCGGGGAGCTGTTTTTT. This sequence encodes CASSQPGTNTGELFF.

This clone was picked up one time. The chain employs TRBV29-1 and TRBJ2-5; no firm D call. Trimming shortened V by 5 bases and J by 5 bases, and 9 bases separated the two germline ends. CDR3 length: 11 residues. CDR1 is SQVTM and CDR2 is ANQGSEA in the germline V gene. The CDR3 DNA reads as TGCAGCGTTCAGAATGGGGAGACCCAGTACTTC. Its protein is CSVQNGETQYF.

This sequence joins TRBV25-1 and TRBJ2-1; D is possibly TRBD1 (7 bases). The ends were cut back, 7 bases at V and 6 bases at J, with 19 bases in the middle. Per germline, CDR1 MGHDK and CDR2 SYGVNS. The CDR3 sequence is 15 residues long. CDR3 nucleotides: TGTGCCAGCACCGACCCAGGCAGGGGGGCCAATGAGCAGTTCTTC. Its protein product is CASTDPGRGANEQFF.